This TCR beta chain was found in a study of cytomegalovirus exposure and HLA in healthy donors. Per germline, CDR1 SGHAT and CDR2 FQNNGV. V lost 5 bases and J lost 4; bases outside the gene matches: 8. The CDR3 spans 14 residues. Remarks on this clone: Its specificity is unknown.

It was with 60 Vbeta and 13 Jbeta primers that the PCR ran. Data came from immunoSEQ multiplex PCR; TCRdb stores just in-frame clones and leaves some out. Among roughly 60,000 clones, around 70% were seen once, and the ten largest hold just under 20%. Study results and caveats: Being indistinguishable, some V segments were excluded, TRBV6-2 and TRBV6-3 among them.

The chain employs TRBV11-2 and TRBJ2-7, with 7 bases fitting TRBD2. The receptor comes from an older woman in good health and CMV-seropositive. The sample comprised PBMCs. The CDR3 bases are TGTGCCAGCAGCCCCATCGGGGGGTTATACGAGCAGTACTTC. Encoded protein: CASSPIGGLYEQYF.